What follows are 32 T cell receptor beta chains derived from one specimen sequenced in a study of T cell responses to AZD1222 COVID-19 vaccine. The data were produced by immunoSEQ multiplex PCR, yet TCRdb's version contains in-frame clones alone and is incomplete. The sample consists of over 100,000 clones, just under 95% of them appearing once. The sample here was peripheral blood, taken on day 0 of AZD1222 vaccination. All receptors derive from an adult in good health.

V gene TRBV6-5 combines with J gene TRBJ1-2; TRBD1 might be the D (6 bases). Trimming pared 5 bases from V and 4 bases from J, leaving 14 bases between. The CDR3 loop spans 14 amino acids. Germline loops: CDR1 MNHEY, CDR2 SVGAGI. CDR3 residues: CASSRGKTGYGYTF. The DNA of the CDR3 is TGTGCCAGCAGTCGAGGGAAGACAGGCTATGGCTACACCTTC.

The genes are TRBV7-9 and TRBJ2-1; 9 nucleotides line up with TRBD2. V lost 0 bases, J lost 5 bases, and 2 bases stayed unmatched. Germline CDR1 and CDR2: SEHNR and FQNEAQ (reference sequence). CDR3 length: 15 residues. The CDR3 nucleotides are TGTGCCAGCAGCTTAGCTGCGGGAGGGCACAATGAGCAGTTCTTC. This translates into CASSLAAGGHNEQFF.

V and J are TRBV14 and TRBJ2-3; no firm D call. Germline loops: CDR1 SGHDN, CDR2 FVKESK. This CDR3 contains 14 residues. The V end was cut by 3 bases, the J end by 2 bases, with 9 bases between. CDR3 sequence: CASSHTSLTDTQYF. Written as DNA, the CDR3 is TGTGCCAGCAGCCATACGTCACTCACAGATACGCAGTATTTT. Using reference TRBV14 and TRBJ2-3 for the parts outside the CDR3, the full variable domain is EAGVTQFPSHSVIEKGQTVTLRCDPISGHDNLYWYRRVMGKEIKFLLHFVKESKQDESGMPNNRFLAERTGGTYSTLKVQPAELEDSGVYFCASSHTSLTDTQYFGPGTRLTVL.

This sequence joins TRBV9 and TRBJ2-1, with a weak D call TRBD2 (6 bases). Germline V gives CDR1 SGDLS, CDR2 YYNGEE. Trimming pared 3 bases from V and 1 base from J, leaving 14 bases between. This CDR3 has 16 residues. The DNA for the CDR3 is TGTGCCAGCAGCGCCTATCTAGCGCCATCCTACAATGAGCAGTTCTTC. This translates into CASSAYLAPSYNEQFF. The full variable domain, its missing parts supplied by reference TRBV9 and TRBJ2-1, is DSGVTQTPKHLITATGQRVTLRCSPRSGDLSVYWYQQSLDQGLQFLIQYYNGEERAKGNILERFSAQQFPDLHSELNLSSLELGDSALYFCASSAYLAPSYNEQFFGPGTRLTVL.

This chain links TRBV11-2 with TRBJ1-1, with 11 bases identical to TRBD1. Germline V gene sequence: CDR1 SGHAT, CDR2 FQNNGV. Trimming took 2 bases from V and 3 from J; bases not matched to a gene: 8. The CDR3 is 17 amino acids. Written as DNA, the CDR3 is TGTGCCAGCAGCTTAAGCCTGGACAGGGGGCGACACACTGAAGCTTTCTTT. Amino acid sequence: CASSLSLDRGRHTEAFF.

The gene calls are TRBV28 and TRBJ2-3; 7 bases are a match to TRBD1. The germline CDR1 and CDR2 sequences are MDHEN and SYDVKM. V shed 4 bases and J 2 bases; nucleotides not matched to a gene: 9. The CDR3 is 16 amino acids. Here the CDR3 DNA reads TGTGCCAGCAGTTGGGGACAGTCGCCACTCACAGATACGCAGTATTTT. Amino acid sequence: CASSWGQSPLTDTQYF.

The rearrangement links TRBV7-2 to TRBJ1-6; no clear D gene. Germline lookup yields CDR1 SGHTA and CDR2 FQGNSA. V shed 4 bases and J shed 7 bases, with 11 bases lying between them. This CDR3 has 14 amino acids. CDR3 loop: CASSWTAVNSPLHF. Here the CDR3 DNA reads TGTGCCAGCAGCTGGACCGCAGTGAATTCACCCCTCCACTTT.

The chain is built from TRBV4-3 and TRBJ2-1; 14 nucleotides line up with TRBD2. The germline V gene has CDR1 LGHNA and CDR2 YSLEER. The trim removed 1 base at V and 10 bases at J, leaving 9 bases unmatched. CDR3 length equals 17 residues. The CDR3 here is CASSQGWGLAGVGEQFF. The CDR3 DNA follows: TGCGCCAGCAGCCAAGGGTGGGGACTAGCGGGAGTAGGGGAGCAGTTCTTC.

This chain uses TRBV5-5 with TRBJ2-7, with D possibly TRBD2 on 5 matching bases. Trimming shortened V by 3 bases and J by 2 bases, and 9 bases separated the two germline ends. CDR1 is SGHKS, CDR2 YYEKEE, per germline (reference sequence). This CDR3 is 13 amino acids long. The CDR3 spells CASSSGLTYEQYF. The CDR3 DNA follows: TGTGCCAGCAGCTCAGGACTTACCTACGAGCAGTACTTC.

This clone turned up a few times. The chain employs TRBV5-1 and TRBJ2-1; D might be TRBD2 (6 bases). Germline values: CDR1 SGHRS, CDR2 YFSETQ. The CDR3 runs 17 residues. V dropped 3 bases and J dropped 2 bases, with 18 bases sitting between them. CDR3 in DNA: TGCGCCAGCAGCTCTTACTCCCTGGCGGGACCCTACAATGAGCAGTTCTTC. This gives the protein CASSSYSLAGPYNEQFF.

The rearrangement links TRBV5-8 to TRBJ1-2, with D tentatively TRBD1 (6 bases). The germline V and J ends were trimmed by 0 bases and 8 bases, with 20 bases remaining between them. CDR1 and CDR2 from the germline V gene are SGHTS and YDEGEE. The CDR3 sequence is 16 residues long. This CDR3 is CASSLAGRGGAEGYTF. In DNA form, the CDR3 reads TGTGCCAGCAGCTTGGCCGGTCGTGGGGGGGCAGAAGGCTACACCTTC.

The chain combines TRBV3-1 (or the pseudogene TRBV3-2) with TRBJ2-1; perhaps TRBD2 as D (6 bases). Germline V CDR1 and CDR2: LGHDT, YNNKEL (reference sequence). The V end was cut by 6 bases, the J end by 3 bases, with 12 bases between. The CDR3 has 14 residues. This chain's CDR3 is CASSLSGFYNEQFF. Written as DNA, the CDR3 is TGTGCCAGCAGTTTAAGCGGGTTCTACAATGAGCAGTTCTTC.

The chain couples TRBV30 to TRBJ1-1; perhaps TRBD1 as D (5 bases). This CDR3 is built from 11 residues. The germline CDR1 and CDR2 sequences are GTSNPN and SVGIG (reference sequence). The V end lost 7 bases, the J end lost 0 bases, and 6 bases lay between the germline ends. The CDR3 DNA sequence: TGTGCCTCCAGGGTGAACACTGAAGCTTTCTTT. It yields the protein CASRVNTEAFF. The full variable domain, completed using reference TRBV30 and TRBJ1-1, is SQTIHQWPATLVQPVGSPLSLECTVEGTSNPNLYWYRQAAGRGLQLLFYSVGIGQISSEVPQNLSASRPQDRQFILSSKKLLLSDSGFYLCASRVNTEAFFGQGTRLTVV.

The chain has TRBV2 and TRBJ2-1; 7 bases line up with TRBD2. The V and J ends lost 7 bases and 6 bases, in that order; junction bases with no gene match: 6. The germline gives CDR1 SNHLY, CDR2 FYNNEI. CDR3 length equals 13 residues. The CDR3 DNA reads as TGTGCCAGCACCACACTAGCGAGCAATGAGCAGTTCTTC. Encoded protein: CASTTLASNEQFF. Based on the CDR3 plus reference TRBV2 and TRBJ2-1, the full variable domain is EPEVTQTPSHQVTQMGQEVILRCVPISNHLYFYWYRQILGQKVEFLVSFYNNEISEKSEIFDDQFSVERPDGSNFTLKIRSTKLEDSAMYFCASTTLASNEQFFGPGTRLTVL.

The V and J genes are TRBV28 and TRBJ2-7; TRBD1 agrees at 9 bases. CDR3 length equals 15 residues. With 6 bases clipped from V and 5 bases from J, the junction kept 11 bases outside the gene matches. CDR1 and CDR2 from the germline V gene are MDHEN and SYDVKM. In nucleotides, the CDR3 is TGTGCCAGCAGCTTAGCTAAGACAGGGGGTAACGAGCAGTACTTC. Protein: CASSLAKTGGNEQYF.

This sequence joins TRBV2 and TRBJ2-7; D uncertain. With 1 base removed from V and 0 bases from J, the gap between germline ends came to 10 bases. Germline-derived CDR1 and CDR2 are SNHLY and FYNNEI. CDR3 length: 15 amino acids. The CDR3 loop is CASSEGQAFSYEQYF. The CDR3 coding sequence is TGTGCCAGCAGTGAAGGCCAGGCGTTCTCCTACGAGCAGTACTTC.

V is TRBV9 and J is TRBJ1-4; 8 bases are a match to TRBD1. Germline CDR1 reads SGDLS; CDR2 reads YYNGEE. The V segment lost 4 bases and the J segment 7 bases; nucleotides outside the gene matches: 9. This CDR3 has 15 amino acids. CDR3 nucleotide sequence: TGTGCCAGCAGCTCCCGGACAGGGTGGGGTGAAAAACTGTTTTTT. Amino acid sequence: CASSSRTGWGEKLFF.

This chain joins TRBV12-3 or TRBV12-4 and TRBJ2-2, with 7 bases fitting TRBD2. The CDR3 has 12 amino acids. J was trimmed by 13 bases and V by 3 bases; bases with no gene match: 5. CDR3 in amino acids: CASSLGGPGLFF. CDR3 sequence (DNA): TGTGCCAGCAGTTTGGGAGGGCCAGGGCTGTTTTTT.

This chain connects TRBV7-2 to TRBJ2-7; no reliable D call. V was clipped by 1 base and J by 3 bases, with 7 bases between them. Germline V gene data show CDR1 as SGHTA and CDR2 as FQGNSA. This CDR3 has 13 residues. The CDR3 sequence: CASSLDIFYEQYF. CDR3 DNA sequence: TGTGCCAGCAGCTTAGATATCTTCTACGAGCAGTACTTC.

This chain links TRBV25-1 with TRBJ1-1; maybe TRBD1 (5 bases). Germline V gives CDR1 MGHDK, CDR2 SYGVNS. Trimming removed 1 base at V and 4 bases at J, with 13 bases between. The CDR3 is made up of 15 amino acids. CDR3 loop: CASSELGGLGTEAFF. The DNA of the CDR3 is TGTGCCAGCAGTGAATTGGGGGGTCTGGGCACTGAAGCTTTCTTT.

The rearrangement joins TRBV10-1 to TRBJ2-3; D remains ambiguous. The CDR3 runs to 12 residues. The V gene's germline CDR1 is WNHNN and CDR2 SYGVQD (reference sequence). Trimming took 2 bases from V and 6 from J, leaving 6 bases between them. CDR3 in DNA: TGCGCCAGCAGTGAGAGGTGGGATACGCAGTATTTT. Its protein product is CASSERWDTQYF.

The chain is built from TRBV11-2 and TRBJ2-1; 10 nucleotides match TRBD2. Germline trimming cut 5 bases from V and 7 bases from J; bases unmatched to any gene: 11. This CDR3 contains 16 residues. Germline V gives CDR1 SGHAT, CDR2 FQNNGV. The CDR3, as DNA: TGTGCCAGCAGCCCTCTCAGCGGGAGGGCCGGGAATGAGCAGTTCTTC. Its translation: CASSPLSGRAGNEQFF.

The CDR3 DNA is TGCAGCGGTACGCGGGGCAGCTCCTACAATGAGCAGTTCTTC. Translating it yields CSGTRGSSYNEQFF. The chain is built from TRBV29-1 and TRBJ2-1; a possible D gene is TRBD2 (6 bases). The germline V gene encodes CDR1 SQVTM and CDR2 ANQGSEA. The length of the CDR3 is 14 residues. Trimming took 7 bases from V and 0 from J, leaving 13 bases between them.

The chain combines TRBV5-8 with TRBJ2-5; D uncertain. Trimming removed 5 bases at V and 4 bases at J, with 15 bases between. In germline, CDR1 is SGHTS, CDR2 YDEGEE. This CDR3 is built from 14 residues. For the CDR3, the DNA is TGTGCCAGCAGTACGGACCGCAACAGAGAGACCCAGTACTTC. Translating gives CASSTDRNRETQYF.

CDR3 in DNA: TGTGCCAGCAGCTTAGCGGGAGCCGCGGAGACCCAGTACTTC. Its protein product is CASSLAGAAETQYF. V gene TRBV27 combines with J gene TRBJ2-5; 9 bases match TRBD2. The germline CDR1 and CDR2 sequences are MNHEY and SMNVEV (reference sequence). CDR3 length equals 14 residues. Germline trimming cut 6 bases from V and 5 bases from J; bases unmatched to any gene: 7.

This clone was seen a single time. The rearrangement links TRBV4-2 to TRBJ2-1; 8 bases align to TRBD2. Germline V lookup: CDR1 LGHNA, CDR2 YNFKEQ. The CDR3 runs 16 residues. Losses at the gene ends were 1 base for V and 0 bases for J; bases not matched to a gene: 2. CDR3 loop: CASSQVLAASYNEQFF. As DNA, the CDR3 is TGTGCCAGCAGCCAAGTACTAGCGGCCTCCTACAATGAGCAGTTCTTC.

The CDR3 sequence is CASSLPGLQETQYF. CDR3 DNA: TGTGCCAGCAGTCTCCCCGGTTTACAAGAGACCCAGTACTTC. The chain is built from TRBV28 and TRBJ2-5; no reliable D call. This CDR3 comprises 14 residues. Trimming removed 5 bases at V and 2 bases at J, with 12 bases between. Germline lookup yields CDR1 MDHEN and CDR2 SYDVKM.

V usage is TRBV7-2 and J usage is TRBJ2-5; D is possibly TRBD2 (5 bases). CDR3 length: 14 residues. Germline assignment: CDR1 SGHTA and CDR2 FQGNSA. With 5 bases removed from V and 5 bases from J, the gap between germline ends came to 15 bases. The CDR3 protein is CASSPLLAGETQYF. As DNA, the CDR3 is TGTGCCAGCAGCCCTCTTCTAGCTGGGGAGACCCAGTACTTC.

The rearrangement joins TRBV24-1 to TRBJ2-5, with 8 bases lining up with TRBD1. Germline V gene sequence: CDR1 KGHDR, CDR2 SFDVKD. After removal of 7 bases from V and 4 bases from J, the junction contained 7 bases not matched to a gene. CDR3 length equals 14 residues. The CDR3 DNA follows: TGTGCCACCAGCGAAACGGGGACAGGAGAGACCCAGTACTTC. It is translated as CATSETGTGETQYF.

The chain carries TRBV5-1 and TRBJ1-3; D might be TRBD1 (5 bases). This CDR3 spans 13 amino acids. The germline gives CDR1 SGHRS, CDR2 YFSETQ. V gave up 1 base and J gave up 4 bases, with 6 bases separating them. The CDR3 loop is CASSLTGGNTIYF. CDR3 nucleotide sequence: TGCGCCAGCAGCTTGACAGGCGGAAACACCATATATTTT.

This chain's CDR3 is CASSYRAGVPPHEQFF. Written as DNA, the CDR3 is TGTGCCAGCAGTTATCGAGCGGGAGTCCCTCCTCATGAGCAGTTCTTC. The V and J genes are TRBV27 and TRBJ2-1; the match to TRBD2 covers 8 bases. Germline V CDR1 and CDR2: MNHEY, SMNVEV (reference sequence). Germline trimming cut 4 bases from V and 8 bases from J; bases unmatched to any gene: 13. This CDR3 region has 16 residues.

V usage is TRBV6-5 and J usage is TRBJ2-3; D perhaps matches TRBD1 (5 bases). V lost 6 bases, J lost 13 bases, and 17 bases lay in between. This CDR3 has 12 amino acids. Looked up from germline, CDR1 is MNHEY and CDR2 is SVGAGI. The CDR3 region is CASSADQGRKYF. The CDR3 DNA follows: TGTGCCAGCAGCGCCGACCAGGGAAGGAAGTATTTT.